Presented here are 12 T cell receptor beta chains from one specimen sequenced in a study of blood T cell repertoires in COVID-19. The data were produced by immunoSEQ multiplex PCR, yet TCRdb's version contains in-frame clones alone and is incomplete. The table has about 100,000 clones, 90% to 95% seen once. The sample was peripheral blood. The receptor set was obtained from a woman under 40 with acute or convalescent COVID-19.

CDR3 nucleotide sequence: TGTGCCAGCAGACCGACAGAAGACACTGAAGCTTTCTTT. Translated: CASRPTEDTEAFF. The genes are TRBV27 and TRBJ1-1; D possibly corresponds to TRBD1 (5 bases). The CDR3 is 13 amino acids. V shed 6 bases and J shed 3 bases, with 11 bases lying between them. Germline-derived CDR1 and CDR2 are MNHEY and SMNVEV (reference sequence).

The genes are TRBV9 and TRBJ1-5, with a tentative D call TRBD1 (6 bases). CDR1 and CDR2 from the germline V gene are SGDLS and YYNGEE. This CDR3 region has 15 residues. V lost 0 bases and J 7 bases, leaving 14 bases between the germline ends. The CDR3 loop reads CASSVGGGARQPQHF. The CDR3 bases are TGTGCCAGCAGCGTAGGGGGGGGCGCAAGGCAGCCCCAGCATTTT. The full variable domain, rest sourced from reference TRBV9 and TRBJ1-5, is DSGVTQTPKHLITATGQRVTLRCSPRSGDLSVYWYQQSLDQGLQFLIQYYNGEERAKGNILERFSAQQFPDLHSELNLSSLELGDSALYFCASSVGGGARQPQHFGDGTRLSIL.

This rearrangement joins TRBV6-2 or TRBV6-3 to TRBJ1-1; D perhaps matches TRBD1 (5 bases). Trimming left V 0 bases short and J 4 bases short, with 12 bases between. This CDR3 is built from 15 residues. Germline assignment: CDR1 MNHEY and CDR2 SVGEGT. The CDR3 DNA follows: TGTGCCAGCAGTTACTCAACGGGGGGGACCACTGAAGCTTTCTTT. It translates to CASSYSTGGTTEAFF.

The rearrangement uses TRBV6-5 and TRBJ2-7; 8 bases align to TRBD2. CDR3 length: 15 amino acids. The germline CDR1 and CDR2 sequences are MNHEY and SVGAGI. Unmatched junction bases numbered 7, after V lost 5 bases and J lost 1 base. CDR3 nucleotides: TGTGCCAGCAGTCCCTTTCGGGGGGGTTCCTACGAGCAGTACTTC. Translated, it gives CASSPFRGGSYEQYF.

The chain recombines TRBV7-8 with TRBJ1-1; TRBD1 matches at 7 bases. After removal of 1 base from V and 0 bases from J, the junction contained 5 bases not matched to a gene. CDR1 and CDR2 from the germline V gene are SGHVS and FQNEAQ. This CDR3 contains 16 residues. The CDR3 here is CASSLGQGRVNTEAFF. The CDR3 bases are TGTGCCAGCAGCTTAGGACAGGGTAGGGTGAACACTGAAGCTTTCTTT.

CDR3 bases: TGTGCCAGCAGACGAGACAGAGTCTATGGCTACACCTTC. Residues: CASRRDRVYGYTF. The rearrangement links TRBV6-5 to TRBJ1-2; D perhaps matches TRBD1 (5 bases). CDR3 length: 13 residues. V gave up 6 bases and J gave up 4 bases, with 12 bases separating them. The germline V gene encodes CDR1 MNHEY and CDR2 SVGAGI.

The chain uses TRBV7-8 and TRBJ2-7; D not resolved. The CDR3 covers 14 residues. The V gene lost 2 bases and the J gene lost 5 bases, with 13 bases spanning the gap. Germline CDR1 SGHVS, CDR2 FQNEAQ. The CDR3 DNA reads as TGTGCCAGCAGCTTATTTGGGCAGGTTAACGAGCAGTACTTC. Protein sequence: CASSLFGQVNEQYF.

The genes are TRBV27 and TRBJ1-2; D remains unclear. The germline V and J ends were trimmed by 7 bases and 7 bases, with 16 bases remaining between them. The length of the CDR3 is 13 residues. Germline CDR1 is MNHEY and CDR2 is SMNVEV (reference sequence). This chain's CDR3 is CASTPGGVSGYTF. The CDR3 DNA reads as TGTGCCAGCACTCCTGGAGGAGTTAGTGGCTACACCTTC.

The V and J genes are TRBV20-1 and TRBJ1-2, with a possible D match to TRBD1 (5 bases). Trimming stripped 1 base from V and 12 bases from J, with 12 bases between. Germline V gene lookup returns CDR1 DFQATT and CDR2 SNEGSKA (reference sequence). The CDR3 is 11 amino acids. In DNA, the CDR3 is TGCAGTGCTAGAGTAAAAGGGGCTGACACCTTC. Translating gives CSARVKGADTF.

The chain recombines TRBV4-2 with TRBJ1-2, with TRBD1 as a possible D gene (6 bases). Deletions cut 0 bases from V and 4 bases from J, with 18 bases between. CDR1 and CDR2 from the germline V gene are LGHNA and YNFKEQ. This CDR3 spans 17 amino acids. CDR3 nucleotides: TGTGCCAGCAGCCAAGATAGTGGGACACCCGGACTCTATGGCTACACCTTC. Translating it yields CASSQDSGTPGLYGYTF.

This chain uses TRBV6-5 with TRBJ1-1, with D perhaps TRBD1 (5 bases). Germline values: CDR1 MNHEY, CDR2 SVGAGI. V lost 6 bases and J lost 5, with 13 bases in between. The CDR3 is made up of 13 amino acids. The CDR3 nucleotides are TGTGCCAGCAGCGTCGTGGGGGGAACTGAAGCTTTCTTT. As protein: CASSVVGGTEAFF.

This chain connects TRBV10-2 to TRBJ1-1; possibly TRBD1 for D (6 bases). CDR3 length: 15 amino acids. Germline V CDR1 and CDR2: WSHSY, SAAADI. Trimming took off 3 bases at V and 6 bases at J, with 17 bases between the two ends. DNA for the CDR3: TGCGCCAGCAGTGATTCAAACAGGGCCCGGGCTGAAGCTTTCTTT. Amino acids: CASSDSNRARAEAFF.